This TCR beta chain was sequenced in a study of blood T cell repertoires in COVID-19. About the research overall: There were acute and convalescent COVID-19 samples, and they came from the United States, Italy and Spain. The cDNA or gDNA used as material had been derived from T cells, B-cell-depleted T cells, or PBMCs.

Authors' data handling: Reference gene primers were amplified, and this amplification served to estimate nucleated cell counts. The assay was immunoSEQ multiplex PCR, and TCRdb's table has in-frame clones only and misses some. D and trimming were read from the DNA, whereas the V and J calls and clone size are those reported in that table. The data show 150,000 to 200,000 clones, about four fifths seen once. Trimming cost V 4 bases and J 4 bases, with 12 bases left between them. The CDR3 is made up of 14 amino acids. Germline V gene sequence: CDR1 SGHRS, CDR2 YFSETQ. The V and J genes are TRBV5-1 and TRBJ1-3, with no clear D. Material for sequencing was peripheral blood. The receptor's source is a man aged 70-80 years with active or convalescent COVID-19. The CDR3 spells CASSRGLAGNTIYF. The CDR3 DNA reads TGCGCCAGCAGCCGCGGACTAGCAGGAAACACCATATATTTT. Full variable domain (remainder filled in from reference TRBV5-1 and TRBJ1-3): KAGVTQTPRYLIKTRGQQVTLSCSPISGHRSVSWYQQTPGQGLQFLFEYFSETQRNKGNFPGRFSGRQFSNSRSEMNVSTLELGDSALYLCASSRGLAGNTIYFGEGSWLTVV.